Described below is a single T cell receptor (beta chain) sequence and its context. Antigen: not known. The assay was immunoSEQ multiplex PCR, and TCRdb's table has in-frame clones only and misses some. The sample has roughly 100,000 clones, 85% seen once. The data stem from a study of radiotherapy plus CTLA-4 blockade in lung cancer. Overall study context: In approximately 17% of patients, objective responses were seen; 30% to 35% had disease control. Study-level findings and limits: Researchers report tumor-derived TCR clones expanding in blood after radiotherapy plus ipilimumab.

The sequencing used peripheral blood, collected from a patient treated with radiotherapy plus ipilimumab. This receptor was identified in a human donor with non-small cell lung cancer that progressed on radiotherapy plus ipilimumab. Some clones in this sample may be carry-over from other donors' samples.

The CDR3 is CASLVAAGGNTEAFF. The CDR3, as DNA: TGTGCCAGCCTCGTGGCAGCCGGGGGGAACACTGAAGCTTTCTTT. The chain links TRBV28 to TRBJ1-1, with TRBD1 as a possible D gene (5 bases). This CDR3 comprises 15 residues. Trimming stripped 8 bases from V and 1 base from J, with 17 bases between. Germline assignment: CDR1 MDHEN and CDR2 SYDVKM. Looking up the rest from reference TRBV28 and TRBJ1-1 gives the full variable domain: DVKVTQSSRYLVKRTGEKVFLECVQDMDHENMFWYRQDPGLGLRLIYFSYDVKMKEKGDIPEGYSVSREKKERFSLILESASTNQTSMYLCASLVAAGGNTEAFFGQGTRLTVV.